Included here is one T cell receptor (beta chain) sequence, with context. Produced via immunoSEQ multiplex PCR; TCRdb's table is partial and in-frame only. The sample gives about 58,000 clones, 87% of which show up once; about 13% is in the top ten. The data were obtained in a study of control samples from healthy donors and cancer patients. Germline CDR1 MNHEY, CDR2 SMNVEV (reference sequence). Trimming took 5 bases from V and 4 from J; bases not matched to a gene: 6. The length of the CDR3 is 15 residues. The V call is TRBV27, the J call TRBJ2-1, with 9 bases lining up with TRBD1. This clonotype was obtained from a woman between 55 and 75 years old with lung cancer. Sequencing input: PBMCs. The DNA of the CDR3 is TGTGCCAGCAGTCCCGGGACAGGGACGTACAATGAGCAGTTCTTC. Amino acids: CASSPGTGTYNEQFF.